This T cell receptor (beta chain) stems from a study of shared clonotypes between healthy human individuals. Study findings and constraints: Relative to memory subsets, naive subsets generally showed larger estimated richness. Rarefaction curves obtained for sorted subsets showed sequencing incomplete despite large depth.

The CDR3 is 14 residues long. Germline CDR1 SNHLY, CDR2 FYNNEI. After removal of 8 bases from V and 5 bases from J, the junction contained 6 bases not matched to a gene. This table comes from immunoSEQ multiplex PCR, and its TCRdb copy is limited to in-frame clones, with some not included. The data hold 1.4 million or so clones, with approximately 98.5% observed a single time. The donors were adults (healthy and HIV-negative) with no recent acute infections or vaccinations. In regard to this clone: Its antigen is currently unknown.

Sequenced sample: naive CD4+ T cells sorted from blood. The subset here: CD45RA+ positively selected. The genes are TRBV2 and TRBJ2-7; TRBD2 aligns across 13 bases. The TCR originated in a man younger than 45 in good health. The CDR3 region has the DNA TGTGCCAGCCGGCGCGGACTAGCGGGAGACGAGCAGTACTTC. Residues: CASRRGLAGDEQYF.